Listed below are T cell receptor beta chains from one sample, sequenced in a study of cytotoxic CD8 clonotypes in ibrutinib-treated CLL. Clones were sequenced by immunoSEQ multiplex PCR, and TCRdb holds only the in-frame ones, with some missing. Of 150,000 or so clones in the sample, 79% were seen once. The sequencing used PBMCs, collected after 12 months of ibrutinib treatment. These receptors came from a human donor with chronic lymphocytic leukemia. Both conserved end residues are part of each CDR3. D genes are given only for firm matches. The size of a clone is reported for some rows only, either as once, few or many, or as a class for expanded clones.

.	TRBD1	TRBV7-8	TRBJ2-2	TGTGCCAGCAGCTTAAAAGAGGACAGGGGCTTTACCACGAACACCGGGGAGCTGTTTTTT	CASSLKEDRGFTTNTGELFF
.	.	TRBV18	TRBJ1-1	TGTGCCAGCTCACCAGCCGGGGAGTGGGCCACTGAAGCTTTCTTT	CASSPAGEWATEAFF
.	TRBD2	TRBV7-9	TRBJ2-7	TGTGCCGCCGGGAGGGGATTGCCCTACGAGCAGTACTTC	CAAGRGLPYEQYF
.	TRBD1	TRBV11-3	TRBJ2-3	TGTGCCAGCAGCTCGGGACAGGGTGCAGATACGCAGTATTTT	CASSSGQGADTQYF
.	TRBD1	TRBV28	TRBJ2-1	TGTGCCAGCAGTTTGACAGGGCTCGTTTTAAATGAGCAGTTCTTC	CASSLTGLVLNEQFF
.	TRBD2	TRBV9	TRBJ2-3	TGTGCCAGCAGCGTAGGCCAATCACTAGCGGGAACGAGGAATACGCAGTATTTT	CASSVGQSLAGTRNTQYF
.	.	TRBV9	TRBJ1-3	TGTGCCAGCAGCGCCCCTACCACCGGGCCTGGGGAGGACACCATATATTTT	CASSAPTTGPGEDTIYF
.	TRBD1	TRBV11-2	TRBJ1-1	TGTGCCAGCAGCTCGACCTTCCGGACAGGGGTCCCCAGAGCTTTCTTT	CASSSTFRTGVPRAFF
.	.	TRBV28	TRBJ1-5	TGTGCCAGCAGTTCCCCCCCCGGGGGAGCCGGGAATCAGCCCCAGCATTTT	CASSSPPGGAGNQPQHF
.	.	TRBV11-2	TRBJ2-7	TGTGCCAGCAGACAACAGGGGGGGCATATTTCTTACGAGCAGTACTTC	CASRQQGGHISYEQYF
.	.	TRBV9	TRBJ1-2	TGTGCCAGCAGCGTAGATTGGGCCGGCTATGGCTACACCTTC	CASSVDWAGYGYTF
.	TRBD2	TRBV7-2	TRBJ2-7	TGTGCCAGCAGCCTCAGAATAGCGGGGTACTACGAGCAGTACTTC	CASSLRIAGYYEQYF
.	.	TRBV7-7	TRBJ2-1	TGTGCCAGCAGCTTAACCGGGACTGCAGCCTACAATGAGCAGTTCTTC	CASSLTGTAAYNEQFF
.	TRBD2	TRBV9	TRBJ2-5	TGTGCCAGCAGCGTAGGCGGGACTAGGATGGAGACCCAGTACTTC	CASSVGGTRMETQYF
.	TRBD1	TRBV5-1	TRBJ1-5	TGCGCCAGCAGCTTAGGCCTCGACAGGGCAAATCAGCCCCAGCATTTT	CASSLGLDRANQPQHF
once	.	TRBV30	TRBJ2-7	TGTGCCTGGAGTGTCAAGACTACCCAATCCTACGAGCAGTACTTC	CAWSVKTTQSYEQYF